This entry describes one T cell receptor (beta chain). Antigen specificity is unknown. The entry originates in a study of monozygotic twins with inflammatory bowel disease. The RNA usage for each TCR library was about 3.5 ug of total RNA. Template switching introduced UMIs that contain a 6-nucleotide sample barcode. TCRdb reprocessed the 5' RACE reads and reports one entry per CDR3 protein, with no DNA. The table gives 140,000 to 150,000 distinct CDR3 sequences; the top ten clones make up approximately 1.2% of it. Whole blood supplied total RNA, and T cells were not sorted. General study points: Among IBD patients, TCRbeta diversity (inverse Simpson) was lower than in healthy co-twins.

The TCR comes from a human donor with ulcerative colitis or Crohn's disease, or a healthy co-twin of an affected twin (not recorded which). Sample: blood.

The CDR3 here is CATRREGNTGELFF. The J gene is TRBJ2-2, the V gene TRBV10-3; TCRdb designates TRBD2, a call that cannot be tested without DNA. The CDR3 length is 14 residues. The V gene's germline CDR1 is ENHRY and CDR2 SYGVKD.